In its sample, the clone carrying this T cell receptor (beta chain) was seen many times. What it binds is unknown. This sample was taken from a study of T cells after yellow fever vaccination. The study, taken as a whole, reports: FACS-sorted repertoires might harbor abundant contaminating clonotypes from the bulk population.

The trim removed 6 bases at V and 2 bases at J, leaving 7 bases unmatched. From germline, CDR1 is DFQATT and CDR2 SNEGSKA (reference sequence). CDR3 size: 14 residues. The 5'RACE template-switching step produced TCR cDNA and added a universal primer site and UMIs. One entry per CDR3 protein results from TCRdb running MiXCR on the 5' RACE reads. The sample has approximately 250,000 distinct CDR3 sequences; 6.5% to 7.5% are singletons. This clonotype was sampled from a man between 25 and 39 years old who received the YFV17D yellow fever vaccine. The specimen comprised CD4+ T cells sorted from PBMCs, sampled on the day of the yellow fever booster vaccination. The chain couples TRBV20-1 to TRBJ2-1; 7 positions match TRBD2. CDR3 in DNA: TGCAGTGCCCTAGGACTAGTGGCCTACAATGAGCAGTTCTTC. Residues: CSALGLVAYNEQFF.